This T cell receptor beta chain emerged from a study of blood T cell repertoires in COVID-19. At the level of the study: Researchers got acute and convalescent COVID-19 samples from the United States, Italy and Spain. T cells, B-cell-depleted T cells, or PBMCs provided the cDNA or gDNA that served as material.

V was pared by 3 bases and J by 4 bases, with 3 bases between. The germline gives CDR1 MNHEY, CDR2 SVGEGT. This CDR3 is built from 12 residues. Original handling: Amplification of reference gene primers was used by the study to estimate nucleated cell counts. TCRdb's table, derived via immunoSEQ multiplex PCR, lists solely in-frame clones and lacks some. V and J calls and clone size are those listed in that table; D and trimming were worked out from the DNA. Counted here are some 100,000 clones, roughly 89% occurring once; the ten biggest clones make up around 5%. This clone was recorded only once. The source material was peripheral blood. The V and J genes are TRBV6-2 or TRBV6-3 and TRBJ1-4; D gene unclear. This receptor was obtained from a woman of 80 years or more with active COVID-19. The CDR3 DNA follows: TGTGCCAGCAGTTATCGTAATGAAAAACTGTTTTTT. It specifies CASSYRNEKLFF.